The 9 T cell receptor beta chains below all came from one sample that was sequenced in a study of blood T cell repertoires in COVID-19. Some clones are missing from TCRdb's copy, which holds only in-frame ones; the method was immunoSEQ multiplex PCR. The table has approximately 350,000 clones, around four fifths seen once. The sequenced sample consisted of peripheral blood. These receptors all come from a man aged 30 to 45 with active or convalescent COVID-19.

As to this clone: Germline and junction disagree at one end, which may indicate a read error. This chain uses TRBV3-1 (or the pseudogene TRBV3-2) with TRBJ2-7, with TRBD1 matching 7 bases. This CDR3 is 11 amino acids long. Per germline, CDR1 LGHDT and CDR2 YNNKEL (reference sequence). The CDR3: CASSQGQTNVF. Written as DNA, the CDR3 is TGTGCCAGCAGCCAGGGACAGACAAATGTCTTC.

The rearrangement links TRBV19 to TRBJ1-5; 7 nucleotides match TRBD1. CDR3 length equals 16 residues. The trim removed 0 bases at V and 5 bases at J, leaving 7 bases unmatched. Germline CDR1 and CDR2: LNHDA and SQIVND (reference sequence). The CDR3 DNA sequence: TGTGCCAGTAGTATAGATCTTGAGGGGGCAGATCAGCCCCAGCATTTT. This translates into CASSIDLEGADQPQHF.

The V gene is TRBV20-1, the J gene TRBJ2-7; 8 bases align to TRBD1. V lost 6 bases to trimming and J lost 10 bases; unmatched junction nucleotides: 8. Germline CDR1 DFQATT, CDR2 SNEGSKA (reference sequence). CDR3 length: 11 residues. CDR3 in amino acids: CSADRVGEQYF. As DNA, the CDR3 is TGCAGTGCGGACAGGGTGGGAGAACAGTACTTC.

The chain has TRBV11-2 and TRBJ2-7; TRBD2 might be the D (5 bases). V was shortened by 3 bases and J by 3 bases, with 9 bases between the two germline ends. CDR1 is SGHAT, CDR2 FQNNGV, per germline. The CDR3 extends over 13 amino acids. CDR3: CASSLESGYEQYF. The DNA of the CDR3 is TGTGCCAGCAGCTTGGAGAGCGGCTACGAGCAGTACTTC.

This chain connects TRBV9 to TRBJ2-1; 9 bases line up with TRBD2. Germline lookup yields CDR1 SGDLS and CDR2 YYNGEE. The CDR3 length is 14 residues. After removal of 2 bases from V and 8 bases from J, the junction contained 5 bases not matched to a gene. The CDR3 loop is CASSVSGSLDEQFF. DNA for the CDR3: TGTGCCAGCAGCGTTAGCGGGAGTCTTGATGAGCAGTTCTTC.

The chain joins TRBV27 to TRBJ2-4; TRBD2 is a possible D gene (6 bases). The CDR3 has 15 residues. Germline V gives CDR1 MNHEY, CDR2 SMNVEV (reference sequence). V lost 7 bases to trimming and J lost 5 bases, with 18 bases between them. CDR3 amino acids: CASIPGASPENIQYF. The CDR3 DNA sequence: TGTGCCAGCATCCCGGGAGCCTCCCCAGAAAACATTCAGTACTTC.

The chain is built from TRBV3-1 (or the pseudogene TRBV3-2) and TRBJ2-7, with 11 bases lining up with TRBD2. J was trimmed by 3 bases and V by 3 bases; bases with no gene match: 4. CDR3 length: 15 residues. Germline V CDR1 and CDR2: LGHDT, YNNKEL (reference sequence). The CDR3 bases are TGTGCCAGCAGCCAGTGGCTAGCGGGAGGCTACGAGCAGTACTTC. It is translated as CASSQWLAGGYEQYF.

The CDR3 DNA reads as TGTGCCAGCAGCGTTGGTGTCCACAGGTCCCCGAGCTCCTACAATGAGCAGTTCTTC. Protein sequence: CASSVGVHRSPSSYNEQFF. V gene TRBV9 combines with J gene TRBJ2-1; the D gene is possibly TRBD1 (5 bases). Trimming took off 2 bases at V and 0 bases at J, with 21 bases between the two ends. CDR3 size: 19 residues. CDR1 and CDR2 from the germline V gene are SGDLS and YYNGEE.

V is TRBV19 and J is TRBJ1-5; D unresolved. CDR1 and CDR2 (germline): LNHDA, SQIVND (reference sequence). The V gene lost 3 bases and the J gene lost 4 bases, with 16 bases spanning the gap. The CDR3 is made up of 16 amino acids. For the CDR3, the DNA is TGTGCCAGTAGTATCCCTCACGCACAGTTAAATCAGCCCCAGCATTTT. Its translation is CASSIPHAQLNQPQHF.